This record concerns one T cell receptor (beta chain) sequence. V lost 4 bases to trimming and J lost 0 bases; unmatched junction nucleotides: 5. The V gene's germline CDR1 is SGHDT and CDR2 YYEEEE. This CDR3 spans 16 amino acids. The sample belongs to a study of T-cell reconstitution after alpha-beta-depleted transplantation in children. TCRbeta library preparation incorporated unique molecular identifiers. One entry per CDR3 protein results from TCRdb running MiXCR on the PCR reads. The profile covers a few hundred thousand distinct CDR3 sequences, with around 17% appearing a single time and 2.5% to 4% taken by the ten largest.

Sequencing used PBMCs from the stem cell graft donor, obtained from the stem cell graft. The chain is built from TRBV5-6 and TRBJ2-5, with TRBD2 matching 11 bases. This receptor was taken from a human donor who donated a stem cell graft to a child with acute lymphoblastic leukemia. The CDR3 loop reads CASSPLAGGYQETQYF. The CDR3, as DNA: TGTGCCAGCAGCCCCTTAGCGGGGGGGTACCAAGAGACCCAGTACTTC.